A selection of T cell receptor beta chains follows, all from one sample in a study of PD-1 blockade in classical Hodgkin lymphoma. Libraries were prepared by immunoSEQ multiplex PCR; TCRdb keeps only in-frame clonotypes and omits some of them. Of about 47,000 clones in the sample, 80% were seen once. The material sequenced was peripheral blood mononuclear cells (PBMCs), taken before the fourth cycle of nivolumab. The receptors shown here come from a human donor with classical Hodgkin lymphoma. The CDR3 runs from the conserved cysteine through the conserved F or W. Expanded clones get a size class; other rows say once, few or many, or leave the size out.

v_gene: TRBV7-2; j_gene: TRBJ1-5; abundance: -; CDR3aa: CASSLGRVEQPQHF
v_gene: TRBV7-4; j_gene: TRBJ2-7; abundance: -; CDR3aa: CASSQTDRAYSYEQYF
v_gene: TRBV6-1; j_gene: TRBJ2-3; abundance: -; CDR3aa: CASSETHSGITDTQYF
v_gene: TRBV28; j_gene: TRBJ1-6; abundance: -; CDR3aa: CASSLIGSPLHF
v_gene: TRBV18; j_gene: TRBJ1-1; abundance: -; CDR3aa: CASSGEALVTEAFF
v_gene: TRBV29-1; j_gene: TRBJ1-4; abundance: -; CDR3aa: CSVNIVAEKLFF
v_gene: TRBV11-1; j_gene: TRBJ2-1; abundance: -; CDR3aa: CASSSSMGYNEQFF
v_gene: TRBV27; j_gene: TRBJ2-5; abundance: once; CDR3aa: CASSHLQETQYF
v_gene: TRBV5-1; j_gene: TRBJ2-7; abundance: -; CDR3aa: CASSLIPRQGGYEQYF
v_gene: TRBV5-1; j_gene: TRBJ1-1; abundance: -; CDR3aa: CASSLLDTEAFF
v_gene: TRBV6-5; j_gene: TRBJ1-3; abundance: -; CDR3aa: CASSSTQGVSGNTIYF
v_gene: TRBV30; j_gene: TRBJ1-1; abundance: -; CDR3aa: CAWSVIRGAFF
v_gene: TRBV10-3; j_gene: TRBJ1-5; abundance: once; CDR3aa: CAIRGQPDQPQHF
v_gene: TRBV7-9; j_gene: TRBJ2-2; abundance: -; CDR3aa: CASSFMTSNTGELFF
v_gene: TRBV5-6; j_gene: -; abundance: once; CDR3aa: CASSLEGVRRSYEQYF
v_gene: TRBV2; j_gene: TRBJ1-5; abundance: once; CDR3aa: CASSAGLENQPQHF
v_gene: TRBV19; j_gene: TRBJ1-2; abundance: once; CDR3aa: CASSLPGNGYTF
v_gene: TRBV6-1; j_gene: TRBJ1-5; abundance: few; CDR3aa: CASSELNTQGQHF
v_gene: TRBV2; j_gene: TRBJ1-1; abundance: -; CDR3aa: CASSFPGNTEAFF
v_gene: TRBV18; j_gene: TRBJ1-5; abundance: -; CDR3aa: CASSPDRDQPQHF
v_gene: TRBV30; j_gene: TRBJ2-6; abundance: -; CDR3aa: CAWSVSNLWANVLTF
v_gene: TRBV9; j_gene: TRBJ2-5; abundance: -; CDR3aa: CASSASGLAEGGETQYF
v_gene: TRBV5-4; j_gene: TRBJ1-5; abundance: -; CDR3aa: CASSLGGSDQPQHF
v_gene: TRBV5-5; j_gene: TRBJ1-5; abundance: few; CDR3aa: CASSGGEYQPQHF
v_gene: TRBV5-5; j_gene: TRBJ1-1; abundance: -; CDR3aa: CASSLWGAGTEAFF
v_gene: TRBV1; j_gene: TRBJ2-3; abundance: -; CDR3aa: CTSLPIPSLYGAVRDTQYF
v_gene: TRBV27; j_gene: TRBJ1-1; abundance: -; CDR3aa: CASTDHGASDTEAFF
v_gene: TRBV28; j_gene: TRBJ2-1; abundance: -; CDR3aa: CASSFSAGVYNEQFF
v_gene: TRBV7-9; j_gene: TRBJ1-2; abundance: -; CDR3aa: CASFRVGNYGYTF
v_gene: TRBV11-3; j_gene: TRBJ2-7; abundance: -; CDR3aa: CASSSRQVYEQYF
v_gene: TRBV7-2; j_gene: TRBJ1-4; abundance: -; CDR3aa: CASSLVVGVVEKLFF
v_gene: TRBV28; j_gene: TRBJ1-2; abundance: -; CDR3aa: CASRGTNYGYTF
v_gene: TRBV10-2; j_gene: TRBJ2-7; abundance: -; CDR3aa: CASSEEILEQYF
v_gene: TRBV6-1; j_gene: TRBJ1-5; abundance: -; CDR3aa: CASSPSTGGYQPQHF